These T cell receptor beta chains were read from a single sample in a study of blood T cell repertoires in COVID-19. Some clones are missing from TCRdb's copy, which holds only in-frame ones; the method was immunoSEQ multiplex PCR. The table lists under 250,000 clones, around 86% of them singletons, with approximately 1.8% in the top ten. The sample consisted of peripheral blood. All receptors come from a man between 25 and 39 years old who had recovered from COVID-19. Each CDR3 is given with its conserved first and last residue. A D gene is named only where the DNA matches it firmly. Size values are once, few and many counts, or a class for expanded clones, and some rows have none.

size: .; V: TRBV4-1; J: TRBJ1-3; D: .; CDR3: CASSQVVTGFRNTIYF; DNA: TGCGCCAGCAGCCAAGTGGTTACAGGGTTTCGAAACACCATATATTTT
size: .; V: TRBV6-4; J: TRBJ1-5; D: .; CDR3: CATWGGVPGQPQHF; DNA: TGTGCCACCTGGGGGGGGGTACCTGGGCAGCCCCAGCATTTT
size: .; V: TRBV14; J: TRBJ2-7; D: .; CDR3: CASSSGLLGEQYF; DNA: TGTGCCAGCAGTAGCGGCCTCCTAGGCGAGCAGTACTTC
size: .; V: TRBV5-1; J: TRBJ2-7; D: TRBD1; CDR3: CASSFGQGVYEQYF; DNA: TGCGCCAGCAGCTTCGGACAGGGTGTCTACGAGCAGTACTTC
size: .; V: TRBV9; J: TRBJ1-1; D: .; CDR3: CASSVNPGLTSSEAFF; DNA: TGTGCCAGCAGCGTAAATCCGGGACTCACCTCATCTGAAGCTTTCTTT
size: .; V: TRBV3-1/TRBV3-2; J: TRBJ2-5; D: TRBD2; CDR3: CASSHTAGGLETQYF; DNA: TGTGCCAGCAGCCATACAGCGGGGGGGCTAGAGACCCAGTACTTC
size: .; V: TRBV7-7; J: TRBJ1-3; D: TRBD1; CDR3: CASSPRQGTSGNTIYF; DNA: TGTGCCAGCAGCCCCAGACAGGGAACCTCTGGAAACACCATATATTTT
size: once; V: TRBV2; J: TRBJ1-2; D: .; CDR3: CASSVGRGYTF; DNA: TGTGCCAGCAGTGTTGGCAGGGGCTACACCTTC
size: .; V: TRBV5-1; J: TRBJ1-2; D: .; CDR3: CASRYQTGGYTF; DNA: TGCGCCAGCAGGTACCAAACGGGTGGCTACACCTTC
size: .; V: TRBV15; J: TRBJ1-2; D: .; CDR3: CATSPQEADLGGYTF; DNA: TGTGCCACCAGTCCCCAGGAGGCCGACCTAGGAGGCTACACCTTC
size: .; V: TRBV6-5; J: TRBJ1-2; D: TRBD1; CDR3: CASTKNRDRVSGYTF; DNA: TGTGCCAGCACTAAAAACCGGGACAGGGTCTCTGGCTACACCTTC
size: .; V: TRBV5-1; J: TRBJ2-3; D: .; CDR3: CASSLVQGDLDTQYF; DNA: TGCGCCAGCAGCTTAGTACAGGGAGATTTGGATACGCAGTATTTT
size: once; V: TRBV5-1; J: TRBJ1-5; D: .; CDR3: CASSSSQGGQPQHF; DNA: TGCGCCAGCAGCTCAAGCCAGGGAGGACAGCCCCAGCATTTT
size: once; V: TRBV9; J: TRBJ2-3; D: .; CDR3: CASNGGTTDTQYF; DNA: TGTGCCAGCAACGGAGGGACTACAGATACGCAGTATTTT
size: few; V: TRBV5-4; J: TRBJ2-7; D: TRBD2; CDR3: CASSLGPAGAQYEQYF; DNA: TGTGCCAGCAGCTTGGGGCCAGCGGGGGCCCAGTACGAGCAGTACTTC
size: .; V: TRBV7-6; J: TRBJ2-1; D: TRBD2; CDR3: CASSPASGLAGGNEQFF; DNA: TGTGCCAGCAGCCCAGCCTCCGGACTAGCGGGGGGGAATGAGCAGTTCTTC
size: .; V: TRBV2; J: TRBJ2-2; D: .; CDR3: CASSEFRNTGELFF; DNA: TGTGCCAGCAGTGAATTCAGGAACACCGGGGAGCTGTTTTTT
size: .; V: TRBV18; J: TRBJ1-6; D: TRBD1; CDR3: CASSPEQGSAFNSPLHF; DNA: TGTGCCAGCTCACCCGAACAGGGGTCCGCGTTTAATTCACCCCTCCACTTT
size: few; V: TRBV7-8; J: TRBJ1-2; D: TRBD1; CDR3: CASSRSDRGQGYGYTF; DNA: TGTGCCAGCAGCCGATCGGACAGGGGGCAAGGCTATGGCTACACCTTC
size: .; V: TRBV29-1; J: TRBJ1-5; D: TRBD1; CDR3: CSARDRDINQPQHF; DNA: TGCAGCGCCCGGGACAGGGATATCAATCAGCCCCAGCATTTT
size: many; V: TRBV2; J: TRBJ1-4; D: .; CDR3: CASTQLNEKLFF; DNA: TGTGCCAGCACACAGCTTAATGAAAAACTGTTTTTT
size: .; V: TRBV7-6; J: TRBJ1-2; D: .; CDR3: CASSTTRTDGGYTF; DNA: TGTGCCAGCAGCACCACCCGGACTGATGGTGGCTACACCTTC
size: few; V: TRBV12-3/TRBV12-4; J: TRBJ2-2; D: .; CDR3: CASRTTNTGELFF; DNA: TGTGCCAGCAGGACAACGAACACCGGGGAGCTGTTTTTT
size: .; V: TRBV18; J: TRBJ2-1; D: TRBD2; CDR3: CASSTAGLAGGNNEQFF; DNA: TGTGCCAGCTCCACGGCGGGACTAGCGGGGGGAAACAATGAGCAGTTCTTC
size: .; V: TRBV6-4; J: TRBJ2-3; D: TRBD2; CDR3: CASSVTAGGTDTQYF; DNA: TGTGCCAGCAGTGTCACAGCGGGGGGCACAGATACGCAGTATTTT
size: .; V: TRBV6-1; J: TRBJ1-1; D: .; CDR3: CASSEWAGRTEAFF; DNA: TGTGCCAGCAGTGAGTGGGCAGGGAGGACTGAAGCTTTCTTT
size: .; V: TRBV27; J: TRBJ2-3; D: .; CDR3: CASSRYQGFRDTQYF; DNA: TGTGCCAGCAGTCGGTATCAGGGTTTCAGGGATACGCAGTATTTT
size: .; V: TRBV7-3; J: TRBJ2-6; D: TRBD1; CDR3: CASSHAGTGGEGGANVLTF; DNA: TGTGCCAGCAGCCATGCCGGGACAGGGGGCGAGGGCGGGGCCAACGTCCTGACTTTC
size: once; V: TRBV5-4; J: TRBJ2-5; D: TRBD2; CDR3: CASSLLAGGPRAQYF; DNA: TGTGCCAGCAGCTTACTAGCGGGGGGTCCCAGGGCCCAGTACTTC
size: .; V: TRBV18; J: TRBJ2-5; D: .; CDR3: CASSPPFRETQYF; DNA: TGTGCCAGCTCACCACCTTTTAGAGAGACCCAGTACTTC
size: .; V: TRBV5-1; J: TRBJ1-1; D: TRBD1; CDR3: CASSLGQFKTEAFF; DNA: TGCGCCAGCAGCCTGGGACAGTTTAAGACTGAAGCTTTCTTT
size: .; V: TRBV9; J: TRBJ2-5; D: .; CDR3: CASSGDLMQETQYF; DNA: TGTGCCAGCAGCGGTGACTTAATGCAAGAGACCCAGTACTTC
size: once; V: TRBV7-8; J: TRBJ1-2; D: .; CDR3: CASSLDTGVNYGYTF; DNA: TGTGCCAGCAGCTTGGATACGGGGGTCAACTATGGCTACACCTTC
size: .; V: TRBV14; J: TRBJ1-2; D: .; CDR3: CASSQLGADYGYTF; DNA: TGTGCCAGCAGCCAATTGGGGGCCGACTATGGCTACACCTTC
size: .; V: TRBV4-2; J: TRBJ2-2; D: .; CDR3: CASSQGGTTNTGELFF; DNA: TGTGCCAGCAGCCAAGGAGGGACAACGAACACCGGGGAGCTGTTTTTT
size: .; V: TRBV18; J: TRBJ1-1; D: .; CDR3: CASSPLEQVGEAFF; DNA: TGTGCCAGCTCACCCTTAGAACAGGTTGGTGAAGCTTTCTTT
size: once; V: TRBV24-1; J: TRBJ1-2; D: TRBD1; CDR3: CATSDSTGIYGYTF; DNA: TGTGCCACCAGTGATTCGACAGGGATCTATGGCTACACCTTC
size: .; V: TRBV3-1/TRBV3-2; J: TRBJ1-2; D: .; CDR3: CASSQSGRESKGYTF; DNA: TGTGCCAGCAGCCAATCGGGCAGGGAATCGAAAGGCTACACCTTC
size: .; V: TRBV28; J: TRBJ2-1; D: TRBD2; CDR3: CASTLPGLAGAYNEQFF; DNA: TGTGCCAGCACCTTACCGGGACTAGCGGGGGCCTACAATGAGCAGTTCTTC
size: .; V: TRBV5-8; J: TRBJ1-4; D: .; CDR3: CASSPAAEQGQLFF; DNA: TGTGCCAGCAGCCCCGCCGCCGAACAGGGTCAACTGTTTTTT
size: .; V: TRBV5-5; J: TRBJ1-2; D: TRBD1; CDR3: CASSLTGTGNYGYTF; DNA: TGTGCCAGCAGCTTAACCGGGACAGGCAACTATGGCTACACCTTC
size: .; V: TRBV9; J: TRBJ2-3; D: TRBD2; CDR3: CASSTGLAGADTQYF; DNA: TGTGCCAGCAGCACCGGACTAGCGGGGGCAGATACGCAGTATTTT
size: .; V: TRBV2; J: TRBJ2-2; D: .; CDR3: CASSYRVSTTGELFF; DNA: TGTGCCAGCAGTTACCGCGTATCTACGACCGGGGAGCTGTTTTTT
size: .; V: TRBV25-1; J: TRBJ2-3; D: TRBD2; CDR3: CATSSGVTDTQYF; DNA: TGTGCCACCTCTAGCGGGGTCACAGATACGCAGTATTTT
size: .; V: TRBV9; J: TRBJ1-1; D: TRBD1; CDR3: CASSVGGGTAAFF; DNA: TGTGCCAGCAGCGTAGGAGGGGGGACAGCCGCTTTCTTT
size: .; V: TRBV5-1; J: TRBJ2-3; D: .; CDR3: CASSLEGVTSTDTQYF; DNA: TGCGCCAGCAGCTTGGAGGGGGTCACTAGCACAGATACGCAGTATTTT
size: .; V: TRBV2; J: TRBJ1-2; D: .; CDR3: CASSESGDYGYTF; DNA: TGTGCCAGCAGTGAGTCCGGGGACTATGGCTACACCTTC
size: .; V: TRBV12-3/TRBV12-4; J: TRBJ1-2; D: .; CDR3: CASSFEGGYGYTF; DNA: TGTGCCAGCAGTTTTGAGGGAGGGTATGGCTACACCTTC
size: .; V: TRBV2; J: TRBJ2-5; D: .; CDR3: CASTGQQETQYF; DNA: TGTGCCAGCACCGGACAGCAAGAGACCCAGTACTTC
size: .; V: TRBV10-1; J: TRBJ2-5; D: TRBD2; CDR3: CASSRTPGRETQYF; DNA: TGCGCCAGCAGTCGGACACCCGGGAGGGAGACCCAGTACTTC
size: .; V: TRBV5-4; J: TRBJ2-3; D: .; CDR3: CASSLIGTDTQYF; DNA: TGTGCCAGCAGCTTAATAGGCACAGATACGCAGTATTTT
size: .; V: TRBV5-1; J: TRBJ1-1; D: .; CDR3: CASSPGTGWDTEAFF; DNA: TGCGCCAGCAGCCCCGGAACAGGGTGGGACACTGAAGCTTTCTTT
size: .; V: TRBV12-3/TRBV12-4; J: TRBJ2-3; D: .; CDR3: CASNLREQDTQYF; DNA: TGTGCCAGCAATCTTCGGGAGCAAGATACGCAGTATTTT